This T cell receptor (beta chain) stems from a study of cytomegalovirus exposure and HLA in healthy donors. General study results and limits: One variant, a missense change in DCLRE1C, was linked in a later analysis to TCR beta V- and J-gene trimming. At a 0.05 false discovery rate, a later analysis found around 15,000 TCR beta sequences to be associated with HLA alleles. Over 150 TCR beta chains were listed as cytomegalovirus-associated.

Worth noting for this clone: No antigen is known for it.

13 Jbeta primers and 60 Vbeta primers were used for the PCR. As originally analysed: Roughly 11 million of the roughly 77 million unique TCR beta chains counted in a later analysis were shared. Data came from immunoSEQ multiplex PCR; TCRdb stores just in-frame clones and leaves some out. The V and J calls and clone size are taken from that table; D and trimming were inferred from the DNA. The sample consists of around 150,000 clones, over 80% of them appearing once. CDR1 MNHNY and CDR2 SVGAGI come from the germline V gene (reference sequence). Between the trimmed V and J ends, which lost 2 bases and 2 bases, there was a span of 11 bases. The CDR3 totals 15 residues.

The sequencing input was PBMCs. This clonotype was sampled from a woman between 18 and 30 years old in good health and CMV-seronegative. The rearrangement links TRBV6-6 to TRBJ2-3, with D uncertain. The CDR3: CASSYTTTFTDTQYF. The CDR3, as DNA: TGTGCCAGCAGTTACACCACTACCTTCACAGATACGCAGTATTTT.